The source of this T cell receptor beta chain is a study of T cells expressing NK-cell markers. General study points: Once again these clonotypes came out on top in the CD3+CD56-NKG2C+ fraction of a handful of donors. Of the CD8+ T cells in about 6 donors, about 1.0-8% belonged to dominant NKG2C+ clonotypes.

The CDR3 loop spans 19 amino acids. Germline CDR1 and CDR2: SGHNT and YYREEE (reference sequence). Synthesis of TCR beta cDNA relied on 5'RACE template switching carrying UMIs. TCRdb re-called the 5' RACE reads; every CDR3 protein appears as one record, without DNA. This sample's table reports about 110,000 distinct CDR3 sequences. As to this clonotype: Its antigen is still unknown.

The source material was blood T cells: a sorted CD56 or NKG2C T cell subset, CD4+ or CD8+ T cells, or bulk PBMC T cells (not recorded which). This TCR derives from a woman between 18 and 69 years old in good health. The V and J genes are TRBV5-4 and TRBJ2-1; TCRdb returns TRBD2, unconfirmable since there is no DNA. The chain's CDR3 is CASSLAGGGAWVSYNEQFF.